Listed below are T cell receptor beta chains from one sample, sequenced in a study of blood T cell repertoires in COVID-19. Generated by immunoSEQ multiplex PCR, the TCRdb table keeps only in-frame clones and is missing some. The sample lists 110,000 to 150,000 clones, approximately 84% occurring once. Input material: peripheral blood. The receptors here all came from a human donor in a cohort sampled during active COVID-19. CDR3s include the opening cysteine and the closing phenylalanine or tryptophan. D genes are given only for firm matches. Size is omitted from some rows. Given values are once, few, many or a class for expanded clones.

V	length	J	size	D	CDR3	DNA
TRBV27	15	TRBJ2-3	NA	TRBD2	CASSQLAGGPYTQYF	TGTGCCAGCAGCCAACTAGCGGGGGGGCCGTATACGCAGTATTTT
TRBV18	14	TRBJ1-2	NA	NA	CASYPPSGFYGYTF	TGTGCCAGCTATCCCCCTTCAGGGTTCTATGGCTACACCTTC
TRBV2	14	TRBJ1-6	NA	TRBD1	CASSRDRGNSPLHF	TGTGCCAGCAGTAGGGACAGGGGTAATTCACCCCTCCACTTT
TRBV29-1	12	TRBJ1-1	NA	TRBD1	CSVDRGPGEAFF	TGCAGCGTTGACAGGGGGCCGGGTGAAGCTTTCTTT
TRBV12-3/TRBV12-4	13	TRBJ1-2	NA	NA	CASSLGQLYGYTF	TGTGCCAGCAGCCTCGGACAGCTATATGGCTACACCTTC
TRBV7-2	16	TRBJ1-5	few	TRBD1	CASSYGQGAGNQPQHF	TGTGCCAGCAGCTACGGACAGGGGGCGGGCAATCAGCCCCAGCATTTT
TRBV6-5	14	TRBJ1-2	NA	NA	CASSYGGQNYGYTF	TGTGCCAGCAGTTACGGCGGACAGAACTATGGCTACACCTTC
TRBV9	13	TRBJ1-1	NA	NA	CASSLQGSTEAFF	TGTGCCAGCAGCCTTCAGGGCAGTACTGAAGCTTTCTTT
TRBV7-2	14	TRBJ1-4	NA	NA	CASSLAATNEKLFF	TGTGCCAGCAGCTTGGCCGCAACTAATGAAAAACTGTTTTTT
TRBV9	15	TRBJ2-5	NA	NA	CASSPRGGVQETQYF	TGTGCCAGCAGCCCGAGAGGGGGGGTCCAAGAGACCCAGTACTTC
TRBV20-1	14	TRBJ2-5	NA	TRBD2	CSASRLAGEETQYF	TGCAGTGCTAGTCGACTAGCGGGGGAAGAGACCCAGTACTTC